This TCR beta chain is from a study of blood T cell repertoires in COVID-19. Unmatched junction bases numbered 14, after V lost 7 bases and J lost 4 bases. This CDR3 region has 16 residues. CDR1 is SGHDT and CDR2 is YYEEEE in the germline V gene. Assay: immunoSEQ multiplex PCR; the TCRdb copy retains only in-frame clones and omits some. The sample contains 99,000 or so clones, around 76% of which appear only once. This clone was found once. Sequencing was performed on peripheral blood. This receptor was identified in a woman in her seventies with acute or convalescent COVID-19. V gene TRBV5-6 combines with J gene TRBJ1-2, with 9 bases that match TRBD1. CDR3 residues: CASGISGTGPLYGYTF. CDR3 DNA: TGTGCCAGCGGCATCTCCGGGACAGGGCCTCTCTATGGCTACACCTTC. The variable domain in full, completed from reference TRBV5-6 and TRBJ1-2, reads DAGVTQSPTHLIKTRGQQVTLRCSPKSGHDTVSWYQQALGQGPQFIFQYYEEEERQRGNFPDRFSGHQFPNYSSELNVNALLLGDSALYLCASGISGTGPLYGYTFGSGTRLTVV.